The clone carrying this TCR beta chain was recorded only once. Other DNA sequences within the sample encode an identical CDR3. TCRdb's table, derived via immunoSEQ multiplex PCR, lists solely in-frame clones and lacks some. The sample gives fewer than 1.6 million clones, approximately 98.5% of which show up once; roughly 0.35% is in the top ten. The sample belongs to a study of shared clonotypes between healthy human individuals. The CDR3 sequence is 13 residues long. Germline values: CDR1 SNHLY, CDR2 FYNNEI. V was pared by 6 bases and J by 0 bases, with 6 bases between. Source material: naive CD4+ T cells sorted from blood. This sample's subset: CD45RA+ positively selected. This TCR was sampled from a man aged 30 to 39 in good health. J is TRBJ1-5 and V is TRBV2; no definite D call. CDR3 protein: CASSADSNQPQHF. The CDR3 DNA follows: TGTGCCAGCAGCGCAGATAGCAATCAGCCCCAGCATTTT. The full variable domain, completed using reference TRBV2 and TRBJ1-5, is EPEVTQTPSHQVTQMGQEVILRCVPISNHLYFYWYRQILGQKVEFLVSFYNNEISEKSEIFDDQFSVERPDGSNFTLKIRSTKLEDSAMYFCASSADSNQPQHFGDGTRLSIL.